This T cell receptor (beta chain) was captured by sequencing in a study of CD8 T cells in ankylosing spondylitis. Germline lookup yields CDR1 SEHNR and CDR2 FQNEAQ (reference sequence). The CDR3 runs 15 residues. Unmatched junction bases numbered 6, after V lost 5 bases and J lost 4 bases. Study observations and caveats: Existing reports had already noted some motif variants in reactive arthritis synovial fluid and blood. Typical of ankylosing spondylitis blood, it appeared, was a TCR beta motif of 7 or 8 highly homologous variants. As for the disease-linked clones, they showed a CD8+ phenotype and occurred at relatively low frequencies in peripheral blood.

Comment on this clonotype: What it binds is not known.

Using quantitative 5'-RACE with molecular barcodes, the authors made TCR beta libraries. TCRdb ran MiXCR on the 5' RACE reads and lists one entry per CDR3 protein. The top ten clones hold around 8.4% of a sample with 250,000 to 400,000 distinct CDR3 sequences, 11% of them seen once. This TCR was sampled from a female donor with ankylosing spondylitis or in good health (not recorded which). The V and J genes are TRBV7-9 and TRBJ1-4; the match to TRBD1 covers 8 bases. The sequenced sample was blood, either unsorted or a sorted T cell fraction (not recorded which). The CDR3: CASSHWTGINEKLFF. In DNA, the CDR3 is TGTGCCAGCAGCCATTGGACAGGGATTAATGAAAAACTGTTTTTT.